These T cell receptor beta chains were read from a single sample in a study of cytomegalovirus exposure and HLA in healthy donors. Here immunoSEQ multiplex PCR was the method, and the copy in TCRdb shows in-frame clones only, minus some. The data hold hundreds of thousands of clones, with roughly 90% observed a single time. Sequencing input: PBMCs. The receptors come from a woman in her late teens or twenties in good health and CMV-seronegative. CDR3s include the opening cysteine and the closing phenylalanine or tryptophan. D genes are given only for firm matches. Not all rows give a size; the values are once, few, many and, for expanded clones, a class.

v_gene: TRBV9
abundance: .
j_gene: TRBJ1-2
d_gene: TRBD1
CDR3nt: TGTGCCAGCAGCCCACCGACAGGGAACGGCTACACCTTC
CDR3aa: CASSPPTGNGYTF

v_gene: TRBV2
abundance: .
j_gene: TRBJ2-3
d_gene: TRBD2
CDR3nt: TGTGCCAGCAGTAAGGGGACTAGCGCAGATACGCAGTATTTT
CDR3aa: CASSKGTSADTQYF

v_gene: TRBV7-9
abundance: .
j_gene: TRBJ2-2
d_gene: TRBD2
CDR3nt: TGTTCCAGCACCTTTGGACTAGCGGGGGGAGTAAACACCGGGGAGCTGTTTTTT
CDR3aa: CSSTFGLAGGVNTGELFF

v_gene: TRBV2
abundance: .
j_gene: TRBJ1-6
d_gene: .
CDR3nt: TGTGCCAGCAGGGACAGCCATAGCTCCTATAATTCACCCCTCCACTTT
CDR3aa: CASRDSHSSYNSPLHF

v_gene: TRBV7-6
abundance: .
j_gene: TRBJ2-5
d_gene: .
CDR3nt: TGTGCCAGCAGCCCGAGGGAGGCCGGAAAGACCCAGTACTTC
CDR3aa: CASSPREAGKTQYF

v_gene: TRBV7-3
abundance: .
j_gene: TRBJ1-1
d_gene: .
CDR3nt: TGTGCCAGCAGCTTACGGGTAGTTATGAACACTGAAGCTTTCTTT
CDR3aa: CASSLRVVMNTEAFF

v_gene: TRBV18
abundance: once
j_gene: TRBJ1-4
d_gene: .
CDR3nt: TGTGCCAGCTCAACCGGACAGAACGAAAAACTGTTTTTT
CDR3aa: CASSTGQNEKLFF

v_gene: TRBV6-6
abundance: .
j_gene: TRBJ2-7
d_gene: TRBD1
CDR3nt: TGTGCCAGCAGCAACAGGGGGGCGTTCTACGAGCAGTACTTC
CDR3aa: CASSNRGAFYEQYF

v_gene: TRBV2
abundance: .
j_gene: TRBJ1-6
d_gene: .
CDR3nt: TGTGCCAGCAGTGTTGGAGGGGCTGGTAATTCACCCCTCCACTTT
CDR3aa: CASSVGGAGNSPLHF

v_gene: TRBV29-1
abundance: few
j_gene: TRBJ2-7
d_gene: TRBD1
CDR3nt: TGCAGCGTTGTAACCCGACAGGGTGGCTACGAGCAGTACTTC
CDR3aa: CSVVTRQGGYEQYF

v_gene: TRBV5-6
abundance: .
j_gene: TRBJ2-7
d_gene: .
CDR3nt: TGTGCCAGCAGCGGGGCATACAGGGTGGGGTCCTACGAGCAGTACTTC
CDR3aa: CASSGAYRVGSYEQYF

v_gene: TRBV27
abundance: once
j_gene: TRBJ2-7
d_gene: .
CDR3nt: TGTGCCAGCAGTTTATACGGTGATACCTACGAGCAGTACTTC
CDR3aa: CASSLYGDTYEQYF

v_gene: TRBV6-6
abundance: once
j_gene: TRBJ1-2
d_gene: TRBD1
CDR3nt: TGTGCCAGCAGTTACAGACAGGGGCTAAACTATGGCTACACCTTC
CDR3aa: CASSYRQGLNYGYTF

v_gene: TRBV18
abundance: .
j_gene: TRBJ2-7
d_gene: .
CDR3nt: TGTGCCAGCTCACCCACGGGGAGCTCCTACGAGCAGTACTTC
CDR3aa: CASSPTGSSYEQYF

v_gene: TRBV9
abundance: .
j_gene: TRBJ2-3
d_gene: TRBD1
CDR3nt: TGTGCCAGCAGCATACGTACAGGGGCAGATACGCAGTATTTT
CDR3aa: CASSIRTGADTQYF

v_gene: TRBV21-1
abundance: few
j_gene: TRBJ2-7
d_gene: .
CDR3nt: TGTGCCAGCAGCAAAGCATCAGGGGGCGCCTACGAGCAGTACTTC
CDR3aa: CASSKASGGAYEQYF

v_gene: TRBV5-1
abundance: .
j_gene: TRBJ1-2
d_gene: .
CDR3nt: TGCGCCAGCAGTGAAATGAATAGCTATGGCTACACCTTC
CDR3aa: CASSEMNSYGYTF

v_gene: TRBV6-5
abundance: .
j_gene: TRBJ2-7
d_gene: .
CDR3nt: TGTGCCAGCAGTACGGGGACATCCGTCACCTACGAGCAGTACTTC
CDR3aa: CASSTGTSVTYEQYF

v_gene: TRBV7-7
abundance: .
j_gene: TRBJ1-4
d_gene: .
CDR3nt: TGTGCTAGCAGCTTCGCAGTCAATGAAAAACTGTTTTTT
CDR3aa: CASSFAVNEKLFF

v_gene: TRBV5-1
abundance: .
j_gene: TRBJ2-5
d_gene: TRBD2
CDR3nt: TGCGCCAGCAGTCGCCTAGCGGGGGGGTTCCAAGAGACCCAGTACTTC
CDR3aa: CASSRLAGGFQETQYF

v_gene: TRBV30
abundance: .
j_gene: TRBJ2-2
d_gene: .
CDR3nt: TGTGCCTGGGAAGGTCCAGGGGTGAACACCGGGGAGCTGTTTTTT
CDR3aa: CAWEGPGVNTGELFF

v_gene: TRBV15
abundance: .
j_gene: TRBJ1-5
d_gene: TRBD1
CDR3nt: TGTGCCACCAGCGGGACAGGCAGCAATCAGCCCCAGCATTTT
CDR3aa: CATSGTGSNQPQHF